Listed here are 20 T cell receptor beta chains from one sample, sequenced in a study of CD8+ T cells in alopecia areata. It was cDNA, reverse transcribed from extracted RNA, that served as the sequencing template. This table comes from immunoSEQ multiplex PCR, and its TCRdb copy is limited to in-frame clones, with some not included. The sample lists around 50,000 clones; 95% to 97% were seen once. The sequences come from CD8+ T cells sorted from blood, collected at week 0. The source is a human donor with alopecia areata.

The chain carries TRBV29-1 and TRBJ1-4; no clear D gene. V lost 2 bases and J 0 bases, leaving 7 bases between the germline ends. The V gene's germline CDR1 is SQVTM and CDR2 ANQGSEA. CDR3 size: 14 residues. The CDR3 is CSVENYTTNEKLFF. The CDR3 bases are TGCAGCGTTGAAAATTATACAACTAATGAAAAACTGTTTTTT.

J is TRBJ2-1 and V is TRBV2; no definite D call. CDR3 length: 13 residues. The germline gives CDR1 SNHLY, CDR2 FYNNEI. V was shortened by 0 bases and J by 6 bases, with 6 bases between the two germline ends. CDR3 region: CASSEAQFNEQFF. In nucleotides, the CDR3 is TGTGCCAGCAGTGAAGCCCAGTTCAATGAGCAGTTCTTC.

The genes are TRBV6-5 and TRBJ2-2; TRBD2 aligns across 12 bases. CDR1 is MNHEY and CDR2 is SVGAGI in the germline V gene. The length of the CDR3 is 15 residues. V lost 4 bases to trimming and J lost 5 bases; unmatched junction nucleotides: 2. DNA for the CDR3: TGTGCCAGCAGTTGGGGACTAGCGGGTACCGGGGAGCTGTTTTTT. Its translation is CASSWGLAGTGELFF.

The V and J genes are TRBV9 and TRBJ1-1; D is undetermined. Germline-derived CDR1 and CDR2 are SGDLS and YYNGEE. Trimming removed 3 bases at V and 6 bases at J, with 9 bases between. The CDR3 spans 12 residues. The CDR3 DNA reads TGTGCCAGCAGCGGTCCAGACGCTGAAGCTTTCTTT. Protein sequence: CASSGPDAEAFF.

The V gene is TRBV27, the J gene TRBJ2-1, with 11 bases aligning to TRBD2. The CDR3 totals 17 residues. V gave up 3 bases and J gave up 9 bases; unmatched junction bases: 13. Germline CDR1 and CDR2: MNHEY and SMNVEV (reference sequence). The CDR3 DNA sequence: TGTGCCAGCAGTTTCTCCAAAGTAGCGGGGGGGCTTGGTGAGCAGTTCTTC. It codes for CASSFSKVAGGLGEQFF.

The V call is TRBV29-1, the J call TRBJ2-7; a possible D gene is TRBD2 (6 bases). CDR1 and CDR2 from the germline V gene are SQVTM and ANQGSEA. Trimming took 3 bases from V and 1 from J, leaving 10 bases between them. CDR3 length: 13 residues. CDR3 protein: CSVDDGGSYEQYF. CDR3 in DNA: TGCAGCGTTGACGACGGGGGATCCTACGAGCAGTACTTC.

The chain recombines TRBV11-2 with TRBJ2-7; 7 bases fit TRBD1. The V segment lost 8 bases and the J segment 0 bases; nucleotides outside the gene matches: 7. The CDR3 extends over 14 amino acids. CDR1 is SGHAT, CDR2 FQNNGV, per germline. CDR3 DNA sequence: TGTGCCAGCCTAAGCAGGGGGAGCTCCTACGAGCAGTACTTC. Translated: CASLSRGSSYEQYF.

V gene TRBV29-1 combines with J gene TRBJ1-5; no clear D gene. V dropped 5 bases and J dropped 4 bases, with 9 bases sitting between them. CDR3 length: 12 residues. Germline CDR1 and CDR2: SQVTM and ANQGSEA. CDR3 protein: CSVQVENQPQHF. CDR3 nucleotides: TGCAGCGTTCAGGTGGAAAATCAGCCCCAGCATTTT. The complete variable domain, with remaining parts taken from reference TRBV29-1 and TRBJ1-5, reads SAVISQKPSRDICQRGTSLTIQCQVDSQVTMMFWYRQQPGQSLTLIATANQGSEATYESGFVIDKFPISRPNLTFSTLTVSNMSPEDSSIYLCSVQVENQPQHFGDGTRLSIL.

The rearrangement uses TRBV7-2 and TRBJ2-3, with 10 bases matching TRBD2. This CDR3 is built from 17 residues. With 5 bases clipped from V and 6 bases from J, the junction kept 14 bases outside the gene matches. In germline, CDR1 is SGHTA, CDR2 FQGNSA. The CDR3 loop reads CASSTSLERGGLDTQYF. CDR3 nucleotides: TGTGCCAGCAGCACAAGCCTGGAGCGGGGGGGGTTGGATACGCAGTATTTT. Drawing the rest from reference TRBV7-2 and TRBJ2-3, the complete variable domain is GAGVSQSPSNKVTEKGKDVELRCDPISGHTALYWYRQSLGQGLEFLIYFQGNSAPDKSGLPSDRFSAERTGGSVSTLTIQRTQQEDSAVYLCASSTSLERGGLDTQYFGPGTRLTVL.

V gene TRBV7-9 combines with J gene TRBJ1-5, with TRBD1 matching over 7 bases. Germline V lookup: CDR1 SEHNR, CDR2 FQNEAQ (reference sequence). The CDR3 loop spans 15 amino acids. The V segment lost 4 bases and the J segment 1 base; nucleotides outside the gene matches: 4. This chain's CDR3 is CASSSSQGSNQPQHF. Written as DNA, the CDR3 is TGTGCCAGCAGCTCCTCACAGGGGAGCAATCAGCCCCAGCATTTT.

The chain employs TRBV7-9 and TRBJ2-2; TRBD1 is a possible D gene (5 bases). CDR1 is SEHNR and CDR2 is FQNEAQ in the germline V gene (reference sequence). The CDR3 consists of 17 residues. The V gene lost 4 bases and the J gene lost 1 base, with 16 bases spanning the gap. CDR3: CASSSSVDSENTGELFF. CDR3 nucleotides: TGTGCCAGCAGCTCTAGTGTAGACAGCGAGAACACCGGGGAGCTGTTTTTT.

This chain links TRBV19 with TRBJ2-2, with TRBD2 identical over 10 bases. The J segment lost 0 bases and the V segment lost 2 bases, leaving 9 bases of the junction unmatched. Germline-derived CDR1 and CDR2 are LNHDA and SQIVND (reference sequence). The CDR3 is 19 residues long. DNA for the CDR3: TGTGCCAGTAGTATAACGGTAGCGGGGGGTGGACCGAACACCGGGGAGCTGTTTTTT. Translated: CASSITVAGGGPNTGELFF.

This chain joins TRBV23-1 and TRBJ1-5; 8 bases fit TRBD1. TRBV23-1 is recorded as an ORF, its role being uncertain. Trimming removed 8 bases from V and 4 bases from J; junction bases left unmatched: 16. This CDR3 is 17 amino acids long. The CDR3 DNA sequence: TGCGCCAGCTCAACTACCGGGACAGGAGATCAAAATCAGCCCCAGCATTTT. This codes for CASSTTGTGDQNQPQHF.

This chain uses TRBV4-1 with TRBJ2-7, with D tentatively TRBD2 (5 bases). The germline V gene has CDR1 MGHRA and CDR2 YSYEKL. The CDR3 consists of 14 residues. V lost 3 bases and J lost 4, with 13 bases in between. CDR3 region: CASSQMAGSYEQYF. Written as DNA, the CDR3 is TGCGCCAGCAGCCAGATGGCGGGTTCTTACGAGCAGTACTTC.

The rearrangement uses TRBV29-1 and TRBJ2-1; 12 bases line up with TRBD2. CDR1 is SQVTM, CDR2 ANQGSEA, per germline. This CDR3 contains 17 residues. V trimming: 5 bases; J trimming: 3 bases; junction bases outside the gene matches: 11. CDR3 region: CSVPSSGGAQYYNEQFF. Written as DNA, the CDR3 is TGCAGCGTTCCGTCTAGCGGGGGGGCCCAGTACTACAATGAGCAGTTCTTC.

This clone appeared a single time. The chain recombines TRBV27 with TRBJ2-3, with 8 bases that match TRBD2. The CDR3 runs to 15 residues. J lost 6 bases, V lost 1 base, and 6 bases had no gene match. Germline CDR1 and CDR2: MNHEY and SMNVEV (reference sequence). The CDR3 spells CASSLYRPSGDTQYF. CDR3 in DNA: TGTGCCAGCAGTTTATACAGGCCTAGCGGGGATACGCAGTATTTT.

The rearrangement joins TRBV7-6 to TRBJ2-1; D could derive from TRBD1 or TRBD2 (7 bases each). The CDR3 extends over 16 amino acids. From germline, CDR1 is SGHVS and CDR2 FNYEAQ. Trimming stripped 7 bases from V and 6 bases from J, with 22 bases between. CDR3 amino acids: CASIPGGGGPGNEQFF. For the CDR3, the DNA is TGTGCCAGCATCCCTGGGGGAGGGGGCCCGGGCAATGAGCAGTTCTTC.

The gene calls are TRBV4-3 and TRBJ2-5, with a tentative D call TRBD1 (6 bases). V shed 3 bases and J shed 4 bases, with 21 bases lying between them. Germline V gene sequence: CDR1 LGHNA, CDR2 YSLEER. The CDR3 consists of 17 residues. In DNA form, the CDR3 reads TGCGCCAGCAGCCATGCCTCAGACAGGCCGGCGGGAGAGACCCAGTACTTC. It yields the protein CASSHASDRPAGETQYF.

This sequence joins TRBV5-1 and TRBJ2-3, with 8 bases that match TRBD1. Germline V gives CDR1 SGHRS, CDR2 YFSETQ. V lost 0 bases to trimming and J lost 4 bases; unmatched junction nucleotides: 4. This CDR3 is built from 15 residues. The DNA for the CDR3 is TGCGCCAGCAGCTTGGCGGCAGGGGGCGCAGATACGCAGTATTTT. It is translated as CASSLAAGGADTQYF.

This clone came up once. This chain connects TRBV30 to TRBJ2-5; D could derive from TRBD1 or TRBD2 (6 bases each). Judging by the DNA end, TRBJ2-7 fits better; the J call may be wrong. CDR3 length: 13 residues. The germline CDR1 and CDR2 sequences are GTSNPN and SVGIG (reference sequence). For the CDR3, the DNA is TGTGCCTGGAACGGGGGCAGGGAAGCCGAGCAGTACTTC. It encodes CAWNGGREAEQYF.